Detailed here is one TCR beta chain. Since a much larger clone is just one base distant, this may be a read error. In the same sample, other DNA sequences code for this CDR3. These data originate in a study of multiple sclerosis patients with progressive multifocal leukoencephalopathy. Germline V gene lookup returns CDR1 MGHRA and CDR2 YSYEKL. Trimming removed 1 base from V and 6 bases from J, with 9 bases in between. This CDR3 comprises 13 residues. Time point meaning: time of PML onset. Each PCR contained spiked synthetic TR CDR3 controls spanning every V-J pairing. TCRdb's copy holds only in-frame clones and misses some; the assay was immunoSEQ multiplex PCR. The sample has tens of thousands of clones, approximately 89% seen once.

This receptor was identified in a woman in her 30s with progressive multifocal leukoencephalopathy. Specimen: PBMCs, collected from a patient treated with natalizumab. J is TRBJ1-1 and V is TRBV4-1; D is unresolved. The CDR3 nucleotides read TGCGCCAGCAGCCAAGCTATCTCGGCTGAAGCTTTCTTT. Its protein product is CASSQAISAEAFF.